This T cell receptor (beta chain) stems from a study of blood T cell repertoires in COVID-19 (dated by TCRdb to about 2020). Looking at the study overall: Samples covering the acute and convalescent phases of COVID-19 were provided by collaborators in the United States, Italy and Spain. Samples came from the ongoing ImmuneRACE study (first 160 participants) plus 1,254 subjects from 6 global collaborators. The sample metadata nearly always contained a de-identified subject ID, COVID-19 status, age in years and sex. The repertoires were made available in a free public database intended to serve as a resource for research on the immune response to SARS-CoV-2. The dataset comprised deeply sampled blood TCRbeta repertoires from subjects exposed to, actively infected with, or recovered from COVID-19. The material from the prospective study consisted of cDNA or gDNA derived from T cells, B-cell-depleted T cells, or PBMCs. Where available, HLA class I and class II types were taken from metadata supplied by the sample provider and were not determined by assay-based typing.

Including the terminal cysteine and phenylalanine, the CDR3 comprises 15 residues. The DNA shown is the 45-base CDR3, in frame from base 1. The germline V gene gives CDR1 as SGHTA and CDR2 as FQGNSA. The V and J ends are trimmed by 7 bases and 4 bases, leaving 19 bases between them. TCRbeta CDR3 regions were amplified from genomic DNA by means of the immunoSEQ Assay, a bias-controlled multiplex PCR. As for the authors' bioinformatics: Within the assay, amplification of reference gene primers was used to estimate how many nucleated cells each sample contained. To quantify the absolute abundance of each unique TCRbeta CDR3 rearrangement, sequence reads were collapsed and filtered. For each sample, productive Simpson clonality was calculated as the square root of Simpson's diversity index over productive rearrangements. In its TCRdb copy, this immuneACCESS table keeps in-frame sequences only and misses some clones. Where compared with another copy, unresolved V genes explain less than half of these, and the others have no known cause. Clone size and V and J calls were adopted from that table, with D and trimming inferred from the DNA. A total of some 170,000 clones appear in this sample, around nine tenths of them only once. The ten largest clones add up to around 12% of the sample.

On this clone itself: Its antigen is currently not known. Base qualities are not at hand, and no much larger clone is one base apart.

Overall study results and their limits: The quantity of clinical and demographic metadata differed by source and by participant and was supplied without curation.

At one collaborating source in Seattle, patients were enrolled during active infection and were followed longitudinally through the course of disease. Each collaborating institution followed its own protocols to collect whole blood in K2EDTA tubes. For TCRbeta analysis, collaborator samples were shipped as frozen whole blood, as isolated PBMCs, or as DNA extracted from either sample type. The TCR originated in a woman between 65 and 79 years old with COVID-19, enrolled during active disease. Material for sequencing was peripheral blood. The V gene is TRBV7-2 and the J gene is TRBJ2-5, with a weak D call of TRBD1 (5 bases match). The bases are TGTGCCAGCACCCTGATTGAAGGGGAAGGAGAGACCCAGTACTTC. Translated, this is CASTLIEGEGETQYF.